This TCR beta chain was observed in a study of T cell repertoires in cytomegalovirus infection. Study information: Recently described HLA-C-restricted plus well-studied HLA-B-restricted CMV epitopes were used.

Germline V gives CDR1 MNHNS, CDR2 SASEGT. V was clipped by 10 bases and J by 7 bases; unmatched bases: 18. The CDR3 sequence is 15 residues long. In regard to this clonotype: Antigen: not known.

General observations from the study: The ex vivo response was dominated by HLA-C-restricted CMV-specific TCR beta clonotypes.

TCRdb used MiXCR to reprocess the reads, holding one entry per CDR3 protein. The sample includes hundreds of thousands of distinct CDR3 sequences, 42% of them seen just once. The source of this sequence is a human donor in good health (CMV status not recorded). Some clones in this sample may be carry-over from other donors' samples. This rearrangement joins TRBV6-1 to TRBJ2-7, with 8 bases fitting TRBD1. This specimen consisted of cultured PBMCs, obtained from culture after CMV antigen stimulation. CDR3 DNA: TGTGCCACCGGGGGCTCGGACAGGGCTTTGCGGGAGCAGTACTTC. This sequence encodes CATGGSDRALREQYF.